The 2 T cell receptor beta chains below all came from one sample that was sequenced in a study of cytomegalovirus exposure and HLA in healthy donors. The study ran its PCR with 60 Vbeta and 13 Jbeta primers. Generated by immunoSEQ multiplex PCR, the TCRdb table keeps only in-frame clones and is missing some. Across roughly 39,000 clones, the top ten clones capture over 1% of the sample. Sequencing was done on a sample of PBMCs. The receptors originated from a man aged 25 to 40 in good health and CMV-seronegative.

V and J are TRBV9 and TRBJ2-7; 10 nucleotides line up with TRBD2. The CDR3 is 16 residues long. The germline V gene encodes CDR1 SGDLS and CDR2 YYNGEE. V trimming: 3 bases; J trimming: 5 bases; junction bases outside the gene matches: 11. CDR3: CASSEGAGLATDEQYF. For the CDR3, the DNA is TGTGCCAGCAGCGAGGGGGCGGGACTAGCGACCGACGAGCAGTACTTC. The full variable domain, with the rest looked up from reference TRBV9 and TRBJ2-7, is DSGVTQTPKHLITATGQRVTLRCSPRSGDLSVYWYQQSLDQGLQFLIQYYNGEERAKGNILERFSAQQFPDLHSELNLSSLELGDSALYFCASSEGAGLATDEQYFGPGTRLTVT.

Written as DNA, the CDR3 is TGTGCCAGCAGCTTGGGGGGGGGAGCGGAGGAGACCCAGTACTTC. Its translation: CASSLGGGAEETQYF. V is TRBV13 and J is TRBJ2-5; 7 bases fit TRBD2. The CDR3 consists of 15 residues. V lost 3 bases, J lost 5 bases, and 9 bases stayed unmatched. CDR1 PRHDT and CDR2 FYEKMQ come from the germline V gene (reference sequence). Full variable domain (remainder filled in from reference TRBV13 and TRBJ2-5): AAGVIQSPRHLIKEKRETATLKCYPIPRHDTVYWYQQGPGQDPQFLISFYEKMQSDKGSIPDRFSAQQFSDYHSELNMSSLELGDSALYFCASSLGGGAEETQYFGPGTRLLVL.